This T cell receptor (beta chain) comes out of a study of radiotherapy plus CTLA-4 blockade in lung cancer. Regarding the study as a whole: Blood TCR clones of tumor origin expanded after radiotherapy plus ipilimumab. Reportedly, early blood T cell clone dynamics best predicted response, with interferon-beta.

The V gene lost 0 bases and the J gene lost 5 bases, with 11 bases spanning the gap. The CDR3 sequence is 14 residues long. The germline gives CDR1 SGHRS, CDR2 YFSETQ. On this clone: Its antigen is as yet unknown.

Patients with chemo-refractory metastatic non-small-cell lung cancer received focal radiation plus CTLA-4 blockade with ipilimumab. The protocol was immunoSEQ multiplex PCR, while the TCRdb copy is restricted to in-frame clones and leaves out a portion. The sample has 80,000 to 95,000 clones, 75% to 90% seen once. The chain employs TRBV5-1 and TRBJ1-2; the D is unclear. This clonotype was obtained from a human donor with non-small cell lung cancer who had stable disease on radiotherapy plus ipilimumab. This specimen was peripheral blood, taken from a patient treated with radiotherapy plus ipilimumab. The CDR3 DNA follows: TGCGCCAGCAGCTTGGCGCCAGGACCTTATGGCTACACCTTC. This encodes CASSLAPGPYGYTF.